The 30 T cell receptor beta chains below come from one sample, sequenced in a study of T cell responses to AZD1222 COVID-19 vaccine. Assay used: immunoSEQ multiplex PCR; TCRdb lists only in-frame clones, some missing. This table holds approximately 140,000 clones, around 90% found once. The material sequenced was peripheral blood, taken 28 days after the second AZD1222 dose. These receptors were obtained from an adult who received the AZD1222 COVID-19 vaccine.

J is TRBJ2-2 and V is TRBV18; 12 nucleotides match TRBD2. CDR1 is KGHSH and CDR2 is LQKENI in the germline V gene. CDR3 size: 18 residues. The ends lost 1 base at V and 1 base at J; junction bases unmatched: 4. The chain's CDR3 is CASSPRGTSGQNTGELFF. The CDR3 DNA reads as TGTGCCAGCTCACCACGGGGGACTAGCGGGCAGAACACCGGGGAGCTGTTTTTT. Full variable domain (outside the CDR3, taken from reference TRBV18 and TRBJ2-2): NAGVMQNPRHLVRRRGQEARLRCSPMKGHSHVYWYRQLPEEGLKFMVYLQKENIIDESGMPKERFSAEFPKEGPSILRIQQVVRGDSAAYFCASSPRGTSGQNTGELFFGEGSRLTVL.

The chain recombines TRBV3-1 (or the pseudogene TRBV3-2) with TRBJ2-5, with D tentatively TRBD1 (6 bases). Germline V gene data show CDR1 as LGHDT and CDR2 as YNNKEL (reference sequence). The CDR3 is made up of 13 amino acids. Deletions cut 6 bases from V and 5 bases from J, with 13 bases between. The CDR3 DNA follows: TGTGCCAGCAGGAAAACAGGGTCTGAGACCCAGTACTTC. It translates to CASRKTGSETQYF.

The chain joins TRBV7-9 to TRBJ1-2; D uncertain. Trimming cost V 4 bases and J 8 bases, with 17 bases left between them. Per the germline V gene, CDR1 is SEHNR and CDR2 is FQNEAQ (reference sequence). This CDR3 has 14 residues. CDR3 sequence: CASSSADTQEGYTF. In DNA, the CDR3 is TGTGCCAGCAGCTCGGCAGACACCCAGGAAGGCTACACCTTC. Complete variable domain (other parts from reference TRBV7-9 and TRBJ1-2): DTGVSQNPRHKITKRGQNVTFRCDPISEHNRLYWYRQTLGQGPEFLTYFQNEAQLEKSRLLSDRFSAERPKGSFSTLEIQRTEQGDSAMYLCASSSADTQEGYTFGSGTRLTVV.

The chain uses TRBV5-1 and TRBJ2-7; D not certain. This CDR3 is 11 amino acids long. V was clipped by 1 base and J by 7 bases, with 6 bases between them. The germline V gene has CDR1 SGHRS and CDR2 YFSETQ. The DNA of the CDR3 is TGCGCCAGCAGCTTGCAGCAGGAGCAGTACTTC. Encoded protein: CASSLQQEQYF.

The V gene is TRBV7-8, the J gene TRBJ2-1; 11 bases are shared with TRBD2. In germline, CDR1 is SGHVS, CDR2 FQNEAQ. The CDR3 contains 16 residues. Trimming cost V 0 bases and J 4 bases; bases outside gene matches: 2. The CDR3 is CASSLAGTSGYNEQFF. CDR3 DNA: TGTGCCAGCAGCTTAGCTGGGACTAGCGGATACAATGAGCAGTTCTTC.

The chain has TRBV10-3 and TRBJ1-1, with a possible D match to TRBD1 (6 bases). Germline V gene data show CDR1 as ENHRY and CDR2 as SYGVKD. This CDR3 contains 15 residues. Between the trimmed V and J ends, which lost 0 bases and 3 bases, there was a span of 11 bases. The CDR3 reads CAISESGGTYTEAFF. CDR3 nucleotides: TGTGCCATCAGTGAGTCCGGAGGGACATACACTGAAGCTTTCTTT.

The gene calls are TRBV9 and TRBJ2-1; TRBD2 matches at 11 bases. The CDR3 spans 15 residues. J was trimmed by 7 bases and V by 2 bases; bases with no gene match: 5. Germline CDR1 SGDLS, CDR2 YYNGEE. CDR3 nucleotide sequence: TGTGCCAGCAGCGTTAGCGGGGGGGCCGGAAATGAGCAGTTCTTC. This translates into CASSVSGGAGNEQFF.

The chain employs TRBV30 and TRBJ2-6; D uncertain. Looked up from germline, CDR1 is GTSNPN and CDR2 is SVGIG (reference sequence). The CDR3 runs 13 residues. V lost 2 bases to trimming and J lost 2 bases, with 4 bases between them. CDR3 DNA sequence: TGTGCCTGGAGTCTCCCTGGGGCCAACGTCCTGACTTTC. This codes for CAWSLPGANVLTF.

This chain joins TRBV4-1 and TRBJ2-1, with D hard to call. The V end lost 3 bases, the J end lost 10 bases, and 7 bases lay between the germline ends. Germline V gives CDR1 MGHRA, CDR2 YSYEKL. There are 11 residues in the CDR3. This chain's CDR3 is CASSHPGEQFF. The CDR3 coding sequence is TGCGCCAGCAGCCATCCCGGGGAGCAGTTCTTC.

The V and J genes are TRBV6-2 or TRBV6-3 and TRBJ1-5, with a weak D call TRBD1 (5 bases). This CDR3 comprises 15 residues. Trimming shortened V by 2 bases and J by 6 bases, and 14 bases separated the two germline ends. From germline, CDR1 is MNHEY and CDR2 SVGEGT. Written as DNA, the CDR3 is TGTGCCAGCAGTTACCTGCACCAGGGTTCTCAGCCCCAGCATTTT. It yields the protein CASSYLHQGSQPQHF.

The chain's CDR3 is CASSPRQSEAFF. The CDR3 DNA sequence: TGTGCCAGTAGTCCTCGACAGTCCGAAGCTTTCTTT. The chain has TRBV19 and TRBJ1-1; possible D gene TRBD1, 5 bases. The V gene lost 5 bases and the J gene lost 8 bases, with 12 bases spanning the gap. This CDR3 has 12 amino acids. The V gene's germline CDR1 is LNHDA and CDR2 SQIVND (reference sequence).

The chain has TRBV10-1 and TRBJ2-2; 11 positions match TRBD1. Germline CDR1 is WNHNN and CDR2 is SYGVQD (reference sequence). With 6 bases clipped from V and 1 base from J, the junction kept 10 bases outside the gene matches. The CDR3 runs 18 residues. DNA of the CDR3: TGCGCCAGCAGGGGGGACAGGGGGAACCATCAGAACACCGGGGAGCTGTTTTTT. This encodes CASRGDRGNHQNTGELFF.

CDR3 sequence reads: CAWRPWDRAISPLHF. The CDR3 coding sequence is TGTGCCTGGAGACCATGGGACAGGGCGATTTCACCCCTCCACTTT. The V and J genes are TRBV30 and TRBJ1-6, with 9 bases identical to TRBD1. CDR3 length: 15 amino acids. Per germline, CDR1 GTSNPN and CDR2 SVGIG (reference sequence). The J segment lost 9 bases and the V segment lost 3 bases, leaving 9 bases of the junction unmatched. Full variable domain (remainder filled in from reference TRBV30 and TRBJ1-6): SQTIHQWPATLVQPVGSPLSLECTVEGTSNPNLYWYRQAAGRGLQLLFYSVGIGQISSEVPQNLSASRPQDRQFILSSKKLLLSDSGFYLCAWRPWDRAISPLHFGNGTRLTVT.

This clone occurred once. Mismatch with germline at one junction end may stem from a read error. The chain joins TRBV12-3 or TRBV12-4 to TRBJ2-7, with 9 bases that match TRBD2. This CDR3 is built from 12 residues. CDR3 nucleotide sequence: TGTGCCAGCAGTTCGGGACTAGCTCCGAATCACTTC. Residues: CASSSGLAPNHF.

The chain carries TRBV2 and TRBJ2-1; D might be TRBD2 (6 bases). CDR1 and CDR2 (germline): SNHLY, FYNNEI. The CDR3 sequence is 14 residues long. V shed 6 bases and J shed 7 bases, with 16 bases lying between them. The CDR3 DNA sequence: TGTGCCAGCAGCGTAGCGGAGCTTATGAATGAGCAGTTCTTC. This codes for CASSVAELMNEQFF.

The chain links TRBV15 to TRBJ1-5, with D unclear. The CDR3 length is 15 residues. V lost 0 bases to trimming and J lost 6 bases, with 12 bases between them. Germline lookup yields CDR1 LNHNV and CDR2 YYDKDF (reference sequence). The CDR3 sequence is CATSRDLAGIQPQHF. For the CDR3, the DNA is TGTGCCACCAGCAGAGATCTCGCGGGCATTCAGCCCCAGCATTTT.

This chain uses TRBV2 with TRBJ1-5; possibly TRBD1 for D (5 bases). The CDR3 is 15 residues long. The germline V gene encodes CDR1 SNHLY and CDR2 FYNNEI. The V gene lost 1 base and the J gene lost 2 bases, with 9 bases spanning the gap. CDR3 region: CASSEGQWGNQPQHF. As DNA, the CDR3 is TGTGCCAGCAGTGAAGGACAGTGGGGCAATCAGCCCCAGCATTTT.

J is TRBJ2-7 and V is TRBV6-5, with 10 bases aligning to TRBD1. CDR1 and CDR2 from the germline V gene are MNHEY and SVGAGI. The CDR3 sequence is 15 residues long. V was pared by 5 bases and J by 1 base, with 5 bases of the junction left unmatched. Written as DNA, the CDR3 is TGTGCCAGCAGTCCAATGGGACAGGGGTCCTACGAGCAGTACTTC. It yields the protein CASSPMGQGSYEQYF.

The chain uses TRBV28 and TRBJ2-3, with 9 bases matching TRBD1. The germline CDR1 and CDR2 sequences are MDHEN and SYDVKM. The CDR3 runs to 14 residues. The ends lost 6 bases at V and 4 bases at J; junction bases unmatched: 5. CDR3 sequence reads: CASRTGQGADTQYF. DNA of the CDR3: TGTGCCAGCAGGACGGGACAGGGCGCAGATACGCAGTATTTT. The full variable domain, in which reference TRBV28 and TRBJ2-3 provide the parts outside the CDR3, is DVKVTQSSRYLVKRTGEKVFLECVQDMDHENMFWYRQDPGLGLRLIYFSYDVKMKEKGDIPEGYSVSREKKERFSLILESASTNQTSMYLCASRTGQGADTQYFGPGTRLTVL.

This chain links TRBV12-5 with TRBJ2-1; D possibly corresponds to TRBD1 (5 bases). Trimming left V 5 bases short and J 2 bases short, with 19 bases between. Germline-derived CDR1 and CDR2 are LGHNT and FRNRAP. The CDR3 extends over 17 amino acids. The CDR3 nucleotides are TGTGCTAGTGGTCCACTGGGGCAGGGCATGGCCTACAATGAGCAGTTCTTC. Its protein is CASGPLGQGMAYNEQFF.

The chain recombines TRBV4-1 with TRBJ1-4; the D is unclear. Trimming took 6 bases from V and 2 from J, leaving 13 bases between them. Germline V lookup: CDR1 MGHRA, CDR2 YSYEKL. The CDR3 loop spans 15 amino acids. The CDR3 protein is CASSRGDGTNEKLFF. CDR3 in DNA: TGCGCCAGCAGTCGAGGAGATGGGACTAATGAAAAACTGTTTTTT.

V gene TRBV20-1 combines with J gene TRBJ2-5, with 10 nucleotides matching TRBD2. The V segment lost 3 bases and the J segment 2 bases; nucleotides outside the gene matches: 6. Germline lookup yields CDR1 DFQATT and CDR2 SNEGSKA (reference sequence). This CDR3 has 15 residues. CDR3 loop: CSASKTSGLQETQYF. CDR3 in DNA: TGCAGTGCTAGTAAGACTAGCGGGCTACAAGAGACCCAGTACTTC.

As DNA, the CDR3 is TGTGCCAGCAGCAACACCAAAGGCCCCTATGGCTACACCTTC. Encoded protein: CASSNTKGPYGYTF. This chain connects TRBV6-2 or TRBV6-3 to TRBJ1-2; no reliable D call. The V gene's germline CDR1 is MNHEY and CDR2 SVGEGT. The CDR3 extends over 14 amino acids. V lost 6 bases, J lost 4 bases, and 15 bases lay in between.

This sequence joins TRBV5-8 and TRBJ2-7; D is ambiguous. This CDR3 comprises 16 residues. CDR1 is SGHTS, CDR2 YDEGEE, per germline. Trimming removed 0 bases at V and 1 base at J, with 14 bases between. The CDR3 DNA follows: TGTGCCAGCAGCTTGGTAGGTTCATCAAAGTCCTACGAGCAGTACTTC. Protein product: CASSLVGSSKSYEQYF.

This chain connects TRBV11-2 to TRBJ2-5, with TRBD2 identical over 8 bases. The CDR3 extends over 18 amino acids. Looked up from germline, CDR1 is SGHAT and CDR2 is FQNNGV. V shed 2 bases, J shed 5 bases, and the junction held 16 bases outside the gene matches. DNA for the CDR3: TGTGCCAGCAGCTTAAGAACAAGCGGGAGCGCCGAGGAGGAGACCCAGTACTTC. Protein sequence: CASSLRTSGSAEEETQYF.

The V gene is TRBV9, the J gene TRBJ2-5; no definite D call. Germline CDR1 SGDLS, CDR2 YYNGEE. The CDR3 is 13 residues long. With 1 base removed from V and 5 bases from J, the gap between germline ends came to 9 bases. The CDR3 DNA reads TGTGCCAGCAGCGTACGGGTCACGGAGACCCAGTACTTC. Residues: CASSVRVTETQYF.

The chain combines TRBV14 with TRBJ2-1; 9 bases fit TRBD2. V lost 1 base and J lost 4; bases outside the gene matches: 11. The CDR3 sequence is 18 residues long. Germline assignment: CDR1 SGHDN and CDR2 FVKESK. Here the CDR3 reads CASSQVSLLAGSYNEQFF. In DNA, the CDR3 is TGTGCCAGCAGCCAAGTGTCCCTCCTAGCGGGATCTTACAATGAGCAGTTCTTC.

The rearrangement joins TRBV7-3 to TRBJ2-3; no clear D. Per the germline V gene, CDR1 is SGHTA and CDR2 is FQGTGA. V lost 4 bases to trimming and J lost 0 bases, with 17 bases between them. This CDR3 spans 17 amino acids. The CDR3 here is CASSSPPAATSTDTQYF. In nucleotides, the CDR3 is TGTGCCAGCAGCTCACCCCCCGCAGCGACTAGCACAGATACGCAGTATTTT.

The CDR3 is CAWSVGGIDTEAFF. CDR3 sequence (DNA): TGTGCCTGGAGTGTTGGGGGGATAGACACTGAAGCTTTCTTT. The chain has TRBV30 and TRBJ1-1; weak D call: TRBD1 (5 bases). The germline V gene has CDR1 GTSNPN and CDR2 SVGIG (reference sequence). The V and J ends lost 0 bases and 3 bases respectively, with 11 bases between them. This CDR3 has 14 residues. Full variable domain (remainder filled in from reference TRBV30 and TRBJ1-1): SQTIHQWPATLVQPVGSPLSLECTVEGTSNPNLYWYRQAAGRGLQLLFYSVGIGQISSEVPQNLSASRPQDRQFILSSKKLLLSDSGFYLCAWSVGGIDTEAFFGQGTRLTVV.

This chain links TRBV7-9 with TRBJ2-5; D is perhaps TRBD1 (7 bases). The CDR3 length is 14 residues. Trimming took 2 bases from V and 1 from J, leaving 8 bases between them. Germline V lookup: CDR1 SEHNR, CDR2 FQNEAQ (reference sequence). CDR3 in DNA: TGTGCCAGCAGCTTACAGGGGGGCCAAGAGACCCAGTACTTC. Its protein product is CASSLQGGQETQYF.